This T cell receptor (beta chain) was documented in a study of cytotoxic CD8 clonotypes in ibrutinib-treated CLL. Study background: Productive templates per sample averaged almost 260,000; productive rearrangements, 94,082.

This CDR3 has 15 amino acids. Germline V gene lookup returns CDR1 SGHDT and CDR2 YYEEEE. With 0 bases removed from V and 9 bases from J, the gap between germline ends came to 16 bases. The data were produced by immunoSEQ multiplex PCR, yet TCRdb's version contains in-frame clones alone and is incomplete. Of about 130,000 clones listed, 79% were seen once; the top ten hold 13%. The TCR was taken from a human donor with chronic lymphocytic leukemia. Sequencing was performed on PBMCs, taken after 12 months of ibrutinib treatment. V is TRBV5-6 and J is TRBJ2-1; weak D call: TRBD2 (5 bases). CDR3 sequence reads: CASSLEPSYTTEQFF. DNA for the CDR3: TGTGCCAGCAGCTTGGAACCTAGCTATACGACTGAGCAGTTCTTC.